This T cell receptor beta chain was identified during a study of T-cell reconstitution after alpha-beta-depleted transplantation in children. During its preparation, the TCRbeta library received unique molecular identifiers. MiXCR, run by TCRdb on the PCR reads, gives a single entry per CDR3 protein. The sample comprises hundreds of thousands of distinct CDR3 sequences, roughly 15% of which are singletons, and approximately 4.5% rests with the top ten. V gave up 3 bases and J gave up 6 bases, with 10 bases separating them. Germline CDR1 is MGHRA and CDR2 is YSYEKL. The CDR3 runs to 13 residues. This clonotype appeared a single time.

The source is a male patient under 18 who had a stem cell transplant for acute lymphoblastic leukemia, so the T cells may come from the graft donor. The specimen was PBMCs, mostly from graft donor cells, collected 360 days after TCRalphabeta/CD19-depleted stem cell transplant. J is TRBJ2-3 and V is TRBV4-1; D possibly corresponds to TRBD2 (6 bases). The CDR3 DNA follows: TGCGCCAGCAGCCATGGAGGGCCGGATACGCAGTATTTT. It specifies CASSHGGPDTQYF.